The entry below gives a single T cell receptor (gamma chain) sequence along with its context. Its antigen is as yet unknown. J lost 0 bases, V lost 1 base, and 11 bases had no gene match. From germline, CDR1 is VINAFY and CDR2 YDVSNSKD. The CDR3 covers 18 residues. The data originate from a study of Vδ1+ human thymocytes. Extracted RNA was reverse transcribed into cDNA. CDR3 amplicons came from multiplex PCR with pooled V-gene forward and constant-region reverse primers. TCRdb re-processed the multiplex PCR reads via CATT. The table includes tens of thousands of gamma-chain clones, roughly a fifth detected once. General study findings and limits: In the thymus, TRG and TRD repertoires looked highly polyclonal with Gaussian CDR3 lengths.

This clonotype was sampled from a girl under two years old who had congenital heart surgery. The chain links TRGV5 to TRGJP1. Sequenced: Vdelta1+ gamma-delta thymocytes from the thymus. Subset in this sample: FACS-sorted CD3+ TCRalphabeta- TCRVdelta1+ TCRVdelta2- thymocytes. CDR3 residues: CATWDRVSPNTTGWFKIF. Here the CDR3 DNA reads TGTGCCACCTGGGACAGAGTGTCCCCTAATACCACTGGTTGGTTCAAGATATTT.